This TCR beta chain was sequenced for a study of T cell repertoires in ileal Crohn's disease. Study-level background: From the resection specimen's proximal margin, biopsies were taken as MI. Study results and caveats: All patients with clonality above 26.8% had endoscopic recurrence. Active smokers at surgery had more clonal expansions than non-smokers.

The V end was cut by 0 bases, the J end by 6 bases, with 15 bases between. The germline gives CDR1 SGDLS, CDR2 YYNGEE. This CDR3 is 16 amino acids long. As regards this clone: Its target is unknown.

TCRdb's copy holds only in-frame clones and misses some; the assay was immunoSEQ multiplex PCR. This table holds about 3,100 clones, approximately 69% found once. Regarding time point: proximal margin of the surgical specimen (macroscopically non-inflamed). The sequence was obtained from an adult with Crohn's disease. The sequencing input was ileal tissue. The chain couples TRBV9 to TRBJ2-2; TRBD2 might be the D (7 bases). In DNA, the CDR3 is TGTGCCAGCAGCGTAGCGGTCGGGGGGCGGGCCGGGGAGCTGTTTTTT. Protein: CASSVAVGGRAGELFF.